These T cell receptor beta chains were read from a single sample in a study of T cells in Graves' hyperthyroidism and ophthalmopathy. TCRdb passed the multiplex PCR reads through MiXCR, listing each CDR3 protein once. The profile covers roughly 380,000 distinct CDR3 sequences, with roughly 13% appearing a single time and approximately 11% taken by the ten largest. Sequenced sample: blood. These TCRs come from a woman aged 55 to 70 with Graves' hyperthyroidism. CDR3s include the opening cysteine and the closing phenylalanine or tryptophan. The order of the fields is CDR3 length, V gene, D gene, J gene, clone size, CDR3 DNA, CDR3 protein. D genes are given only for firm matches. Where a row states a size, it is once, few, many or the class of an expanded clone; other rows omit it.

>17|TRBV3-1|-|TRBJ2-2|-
TGTGCCAGCAGCCAAGTTGGTGGGAGGAGTGGCACCGGGGAGCTGTTTTTT
CASSQVGGRSGTGELFF
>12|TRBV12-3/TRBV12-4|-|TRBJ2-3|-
TGTGCCAGCAGCCCACGAGAGGCGACGCAGTATTTT
CASSPREATQYF
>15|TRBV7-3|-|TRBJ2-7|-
TGCGCCAGCAGCACTAAGATCACCGAGGCCTACGAGCAGTACTTC
CASSTKITEAYEQYF
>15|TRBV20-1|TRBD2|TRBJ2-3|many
TGCAGTGCTAGGGGGACTAGCGGGGACACAGATACGCAGTATTTT
CSARGTSGDTDTQYF
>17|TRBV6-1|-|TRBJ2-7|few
TGTGCCAGCAGTCCCGAGTATGGGGGGGCCGCCTCCTACGAGCAGTACTTC
CASSPEYGGAASYEQYF
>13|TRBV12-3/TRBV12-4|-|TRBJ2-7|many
TGTGCCAGCAGGACAGGTAGCTCCTACGAGCAGTACTTC
CASRTGSSYEQYF
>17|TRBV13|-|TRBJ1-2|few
TGTGCCAGCAGCTTATTCAATCTCGGGATGGGGCCGGTTGGGAACACCTTC
CASSLFNLGMGPVGNTF
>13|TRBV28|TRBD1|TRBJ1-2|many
TGTGCCAGCAGTGCAGGGGGGAGATATGGCTACACCTTC
CASSAGGRYGYTF
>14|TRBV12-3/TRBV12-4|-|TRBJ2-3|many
TGTGCCAGCAGTCACCGACAGGGCACAGATACGCAGTATTTT
CASSHRQGTDTQYF
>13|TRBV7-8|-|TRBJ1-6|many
TGTGCCAGCAGCCCCCGACAGAATTCACCCCTCCACTTT
CASSPRQNSPLHF
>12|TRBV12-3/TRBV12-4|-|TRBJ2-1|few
TGTGCCAGCAGTTATCCCCGGTCCGAGCAGTTCTTC
CASSYPRSEQFF
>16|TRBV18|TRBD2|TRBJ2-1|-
TGTGCCAGCTCCCCGGAGGTCCTAGCGGTGAACAATGAGCAGTTCTTC
CASSPEVLAVNNEQFF
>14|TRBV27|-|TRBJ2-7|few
TGTGCCAGCAGAACCGCCGGCACCCCCTACGAGCAGTACTTC
CASRTAGTPYEQYF
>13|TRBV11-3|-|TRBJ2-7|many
TGTGCCAGCAGCGGGCTGGGCGGATACGAGCAGTACTTC
CASSGLGGYEQYF
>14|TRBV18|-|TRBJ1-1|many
TGTGCCAGCTCCCCGCGGGGGGATGGGACTGAAGCTTTCTTT
CASSPRGDGTEAFF
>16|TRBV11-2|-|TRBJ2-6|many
TGTGCCAGCAGCTTAGGGGGTACCTCTGGGGCCAACGTCCTGACTTTC
CASSLGGTSGANVLTF
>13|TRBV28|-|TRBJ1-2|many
TGTGCCAGCAGTTTATTGTGGGGTCGTGGCTACACCTTC
CASSLLWGRGYTF
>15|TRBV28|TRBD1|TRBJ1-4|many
TGTGCCAGCAGTTTAAGACAGGGTGTTAATGAAAAACTGTTTTTT
CASSLRQGVNEKLFF
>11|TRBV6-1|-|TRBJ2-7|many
TGTGCCAGCGGCACAGCTTACGAGCAGTACTTC
CASGTAYEQYF
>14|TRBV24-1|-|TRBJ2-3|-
TGTGCCACCAGTGATTTGTGGGGGACAGATACGCAGTATTTT
CATSDLWGTDTQYF
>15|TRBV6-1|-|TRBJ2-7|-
TGTGCCAGCAGTGAATCCCTGGACAGATCCTACGAGCAGTACTTC
CASSESLDRSYEQYF
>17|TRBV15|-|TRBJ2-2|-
TGTGCCACCAGCAGAGGGTCGCGAGGGAGGAACACCGGGGAGCTGTTTTTT
CATSRGSRGRNTGELFF
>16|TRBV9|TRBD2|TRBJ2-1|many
TGTGCCAGCAGCGCCGGGGGACTAGCGGCCTACGCTGAGCAGTTCTTC
CASSAGGLAAYAEQFF
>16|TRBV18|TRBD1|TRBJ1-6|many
TGTGCCAGCTCACCACGGACGACAGGGAGAAATTCACCCCTCCACTTT
CASSPRTTGRNSPLHF
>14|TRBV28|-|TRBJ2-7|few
TGTGCCAGCAGTTTAGGGGGGGCGCCGGCCGAGCAGTACTTC
CASSLGGAPAEQYF
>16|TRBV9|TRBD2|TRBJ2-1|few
TGTGCCAGCAGCGTAGACCCCCCGGGAGGATACAATGAGCAGTTCTTC
CASSVDPPGGYNEQFF
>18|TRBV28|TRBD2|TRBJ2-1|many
TGTGCCAGCAGCTCCCTCTGGGAGCGGGAGGGCATCTACAATGAGCAGTTCTTC
CASSSLWEREGIYNEQFF
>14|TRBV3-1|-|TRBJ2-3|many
TGTGCCAGCAGCCAGCGCCTAGCCCCAGATACGCAGTATTTT
CASSQRLAPDTQYF
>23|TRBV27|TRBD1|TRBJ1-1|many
TGTGCCAGCAGACTAACCAAAGGCAGGGGGCTTTTAGTTAGGATTTCACAGAACACTGAAGCTTTCTTT
CASRLTKGRGLLVRISQNTEAFF
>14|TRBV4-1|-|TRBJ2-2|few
TGCGCCAGCAGCCCCGGCCGTGGCACCGGGGAGCTGTTTTTT
CASSPGRGTGELFF
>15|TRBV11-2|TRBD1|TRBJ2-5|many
TGTGCCAGCAGCTTGGCCCGGGACAGGGGCGAGACCCAGTACTTC
CASSLARDRGETQYF
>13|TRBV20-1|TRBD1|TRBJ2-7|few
TGCAGTGCTAGAGTGGACAGGGGCTCCGAGCAGTACTTC
CSARVDRGSEQYF
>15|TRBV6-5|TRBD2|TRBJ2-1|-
TGTGCCAGCAGTTTACTCGGGACTAGCGGGGTGGAGCAGTTCTTC
CASSLLGTSGVEQFF
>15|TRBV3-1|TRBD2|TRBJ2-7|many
TGTGCCAGCAGACGGACTAGCGGGAGCTGGGACGAGCAGTACTTC
CASRRTSGSWDEQYF
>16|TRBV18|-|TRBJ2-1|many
TGTGCCAGCTCCCCCAACCCTTGGCAGTCCTACAATGAGCAGTTCTTC
CASSPNPWQSYNEQFF
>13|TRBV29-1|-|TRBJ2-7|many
TGCAGCGTTGAAGGACAGGACTCCTACGAGCAGTACTTC
CSVEGQDSYEQYF
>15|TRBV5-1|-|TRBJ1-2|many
TGCGCCAGCAGCCTGGGCCTAGGTGGACCCTATGGCTACACCTTC
CASSLGLGGPYGYTF
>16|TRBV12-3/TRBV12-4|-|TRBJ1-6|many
TGTGCCAGCAGATGGTCGGGCAACTCCTATAATTCACCCCTCCACTTT
CASRWSGNSYNSPLHF
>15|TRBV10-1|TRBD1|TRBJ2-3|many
TGCGCCAGCAGCCGGGACAGCCCGGCGGGAGATACGCAGTATTTT
CASSRDSPAGDTQYF
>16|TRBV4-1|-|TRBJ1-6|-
TGCGCCAGCAGCTACACGAGGGGCGCAGGGGATTCACCCCTCCACTTT
CASSYTRGAGDSPLHF
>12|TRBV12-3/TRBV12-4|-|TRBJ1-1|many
TGTGCCAGCAGTTTTGGTTTGTTATGGGCTTTCTTT
CASSFGLLWAFF
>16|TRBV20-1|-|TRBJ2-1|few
TGCAGTGCTAGAGTGGTCACGGGAGTTCTCTACAATGAGCAGTTCTTC
CSARVVTGVLYNEQFF
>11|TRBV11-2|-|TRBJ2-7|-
TGTGCCAGCAGCTTAACGAAAGAGCAGTACTTC
CASSLTKEQYF